The rows below give T cell receptor beta chains drawn from one sample of a study of shared clonotypes between healthy human individuals. Assay: immunoSEQ multiplex PCR; the TCRdb copy retains only in-frame clones and omits some. The sample lists 2 million to 2.5 million clones, roughly 90% occurring once. Sample: naive CD4+ T cells from PBMCs. The receptors shown here come from a man between 18 and 29 years old in good health. Some clones in this sample may be carry-over from other donors' samples. CDR3s include the opening cysteine and the closing phenylalanine or tryptophan. The D gene is left open where the match is weak. Clone size is stated in some rows and not others, as once, few, many or a class when expanded.

D | J | size | V | CDR3 | DNA
NA | TRBJ2-3 | NA | TRBV5-4 | CASSPGGGSTDTQYF | TGTGCCAGCAGCCCCGGAGGCGGTAGCACAGATACGCAGTATTTT
NA | TRBJ1-2 | NA | TRBV28 | CASSQRGFRYGYTF | TGTGCCAGCAGTCAAAGGGGGTTTCGGTATGGCTACACCTTC
TRBD1 | TRBJ2-6 | NA | TRBV28 | CASSLADRGTSGANVLTF | TGTGCCAGCAGTTTGGCCGACAGGGGAACCTCTGGGGCCAACGTCCTGACTTTC
TRBD1 | TRBJ2-3 | NA | TRBV29-1 | CSAEQGTVTDTQYF | TGCAGCGCCGAACAGGGGACGGTAACAGATACGCAGTATTTT
NA | TRBJ1-2 | few | TRBV20-1 | CSARGIHF | TGCAGTGCTCGAGGGATTCACTTC
NA | TRBJ1-1 | NA | TRBV7-2 | CASSTSGWGTEAFF | TGTGCCAGCAGCACGTCAGGGTGGGGCACTGAAGCTTTCTTT
TRBD2 | TRBJ2-1 | NA | TRBV28 | CASSGLLGGSSYNEQFF | TGTGCCAGCAGTGGCCTTTTAGGCGGGAGCTCCTACAATGAGCAGTTCTTC
NA | TRBJ2-7 | NA | TRBV9 | CASSASGGNPIYEQYF | TGTGCCAGCAGCGCCTCAGGGGGGAATCCTATTTACGAGCAGTACTTC
NA | TRBJ1-2 | NA | TRBV5-4 | CASSTGQTQYGYTF | TGTGCCAGCAGCACCGGACAGACTCAATATGGCTACACCTTC
TRBD2 | TRBJ2-1 | NA | TRBV5-6 | CASSYYRDYLSSSYNEQFF | TGTGCCAGCAGCTATTACCGGGACTACCTATCTAGCTCCTACAATGAGCAGTTCTTC
NA | TRBJ1-6 | NA | TRBV2 | CASSERGGSPLHF | TGTGCCAGCAGTGAGAGGGGAGGGTCACCCCTCCACTTT
NA | TRBJ1-2 | NA | TRBV4-1 | CASSQDGRGDYGYTF | TGCGCCAGCAGCCAAGATGGTCGAGGGGACTATGGCTACACCTTC
NA | TRBJ1-3 | NA | TRBV28 | CASRMVLSGNTIYF | TGTGCCAGCAGGATGGTCCTCTCTGGAAACACCATATATTTT
NA | TRBJ2-3 | once | TRBV7-3 | CASSRGATDTQYF | TGTGCCAGCAGCCGTGGAGCCACAGATACGCAGTATTTT
NA | TRBJ2-1 | NA | TRBV14 | CASSQEGEVPYNEQFF | TGTGCCAGCAGCCAAGAGGGAGAGGTCCCCTACAATGAGCAGTTCTTC
NA | TRBJ1-1 | few | TRBV5-6 | CASSLEFREAEAFF | TGTGCCAGCAGCTTGGAATTCAGGGAGGCTGAAGCTTTCTTT
NA | TRBJ1-1 | NA | TRBV5-1 | CASSRGPSTEAFF | TGCGCCAGCAGCCGGGGCCCCTCAACTGAAGCTTTCTTT
TRBD1 | TRBJ2-7 | NA | TRBV30 | CAWSADRGYEQYF | TGTGCCTGGAGCGCAGACAGGGGCTACGAGCAGTACTTC
NA | TRBJ2-3 | NA | TRBV21-1 | CASSMANIAGEADTQYF | TGTGCCAGCAGCATGGCTAACATAGCGGGAGAGGCAGATACGCAGTATTTT
NA | TRBJ2-5 | NA | TRBV7-9 | CASSLVGVGETQYF | TGTGCCAGCAGCTTAGTAGGGGTGGGAGAGACCCAGTACTTC
TRBD2 | TRBJ2-1 | NA | TRBV7-9 | CASSLLGLGIDEQFF | TGTGCCAGCAGCTTATTGGGACTAGGCATAGATGAGCAGTTCTTC
NA | TRBJ2-2 | NA | TRBV7-9 | CASSSRVNTGELFF | TGTGCCAGCAGCTCGAGGGTCAACACCGGGGAGCTGTTTTTT
TRBD1 | TRBJ1-2 | NA | TRBV28 | CASSLWSRGLGGYTF | TGTGCCAGCAGTTTATGGTCCAGGGGGCTGGGAGGCTACACCTTC
TRBD2 | TRBJ2-5 | NA | TRBV2 | CASSALAASGTQYF | TGTGCCAGCAGTGCACTAGCGGCGTCGGGGACCCAGTACTTC
NA | TRBJ2-7 | NA | TRBV20-1 | CSATSGYEQYF | TGCAGTGCCACGAGCGGGTACGAGCAGTACTTC
NA | TRBJ2-7 | once | TRBV28 | CASTPWEASYEQYF | TGTGCCAGCACTCCCTGGGAGGCGTCCTACGAGCAGTACTTC
NA | TRBJ1-1 | NA | TRBV6-5 | CASSSNRGTEAFF | TGTGCCAGCAGTTCAAACCGGGGAACTGAAGCTTTCTTT
NA | TRBJ2-2 | NA | TRBV6-5 | CASSYTLERELFF | TGTGCCAGCAGTTACACACTAGAGAGGGAGCTGTTTTTT
NA | TRBJ2-5 | NA | TRBV6-5 | CASSRVGRNQETQYF | TGTGCCAGCAGTCGCGTTGGACGGAACCAAGAGACCCAGTACTTC
NA | TRBJ2-1 | NA | TRBV6-1 | CASRKSSGQHNEQFF | TGTGCCAGCCGAAAGAGTAGCGGACAACACAATGAGCAGTTCTTC
NA | TRBJ2-7 | NA | TRBV14 | CASSPNPGVGEQYF | TGTGCCAGCAGCCCGAATCCGGGCGTGGGCGAGCAGTACTTC
NA | TRBJ2-7 | NA | TRBV6-1 | CASSEGGGRYEQYF | TGTGCCAGCAGTGAAGGGGGGGGGCGCTACGAGCAGTACTTC